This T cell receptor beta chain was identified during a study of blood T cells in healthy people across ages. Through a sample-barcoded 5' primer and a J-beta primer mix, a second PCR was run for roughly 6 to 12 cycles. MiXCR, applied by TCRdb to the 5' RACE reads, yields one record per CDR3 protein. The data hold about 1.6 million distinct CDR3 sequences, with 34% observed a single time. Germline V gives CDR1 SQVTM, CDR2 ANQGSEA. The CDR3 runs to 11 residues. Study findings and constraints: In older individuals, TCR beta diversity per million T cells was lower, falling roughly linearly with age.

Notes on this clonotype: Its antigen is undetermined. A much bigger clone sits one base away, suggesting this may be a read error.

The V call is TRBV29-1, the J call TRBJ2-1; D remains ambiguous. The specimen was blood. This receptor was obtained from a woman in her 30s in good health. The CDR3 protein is CRRMGNNEQFF. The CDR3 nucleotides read TGCAGGCGGATGGGGAACAATGAGCAGTTCTTC.